This T cell receptor (beta chain) is from a study of cytomegalovirus exposure and HLA in healthy donors. Study observations and caveats: Excluded were some V segments that proved indistinguishable, including TRBV6-2 and TRBV6-3.

The PCR was carried out with 60 Vbeta primers and 13 Jbeta primers. Here immunoSEQ multiplex PCR was the method, and the copy in TCRdb shows in-frame clones only, minus some. This table holds approximately 160,000 clones, about 75% found once. Regarding this clone: Its antigen is not known.

Trimming at V came to 7 bases and at J to 5 bases, leaving 8 bases not matched to a gene. CDR1 and CDR2 (germline): MGHRA, YSYEKL. This CDR3 contains 14 residues. This chain connects TRBV4-1 to TRBJ2-1, with TRBD1 identical over 7 bases. The sample comprised PBMCs. This TCR derives from a man aged 18 to 29 in good health and CMV-seropositive. The CDR3 nucleotides are TGCGCCAGCAACATCTTTACAGGGGACAATGAGCAGTTCTTC. This encodes CASNIFTGDNEQFF.